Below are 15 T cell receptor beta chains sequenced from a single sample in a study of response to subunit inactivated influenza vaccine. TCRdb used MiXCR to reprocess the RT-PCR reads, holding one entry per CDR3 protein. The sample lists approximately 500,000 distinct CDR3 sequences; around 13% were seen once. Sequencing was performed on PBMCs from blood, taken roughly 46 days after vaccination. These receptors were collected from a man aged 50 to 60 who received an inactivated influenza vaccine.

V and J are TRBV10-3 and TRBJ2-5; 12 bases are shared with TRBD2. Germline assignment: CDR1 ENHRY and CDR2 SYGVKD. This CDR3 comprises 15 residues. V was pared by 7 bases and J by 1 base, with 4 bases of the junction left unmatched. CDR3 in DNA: TGTGCCATCAAAATGACTAGCGGGGGCCAAGAGACCCAGTACTTC. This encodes CAIKMTSGGQETQYF.

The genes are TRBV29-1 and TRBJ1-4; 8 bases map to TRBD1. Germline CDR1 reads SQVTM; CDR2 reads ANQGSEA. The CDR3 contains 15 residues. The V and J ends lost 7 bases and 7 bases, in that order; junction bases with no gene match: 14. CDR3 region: CSAIKAAGTGEKLFF. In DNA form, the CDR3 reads TGCAGCGCGATCAAAGCTGCCGGGACAGGTGAAAAACTGTTTTTT.

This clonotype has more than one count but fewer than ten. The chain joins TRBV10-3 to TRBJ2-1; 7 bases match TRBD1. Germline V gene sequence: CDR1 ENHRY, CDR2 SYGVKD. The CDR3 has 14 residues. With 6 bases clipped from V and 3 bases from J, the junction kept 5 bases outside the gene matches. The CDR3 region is CAISPGQHYNEQFF. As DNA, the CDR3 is TGTGCCATCAGCCCGGGACAGCACTACAATGAGCAGTTCTTC.

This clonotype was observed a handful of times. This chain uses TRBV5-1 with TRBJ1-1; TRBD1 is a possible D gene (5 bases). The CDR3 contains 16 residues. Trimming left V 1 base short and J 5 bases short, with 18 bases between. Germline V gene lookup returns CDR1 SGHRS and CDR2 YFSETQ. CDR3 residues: CASSLIFGGIDTEAFF. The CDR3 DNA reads TGCGCCAGCAGCTTGATATTCGGGGGAATCGATACTGAAGCTTTCTTT.

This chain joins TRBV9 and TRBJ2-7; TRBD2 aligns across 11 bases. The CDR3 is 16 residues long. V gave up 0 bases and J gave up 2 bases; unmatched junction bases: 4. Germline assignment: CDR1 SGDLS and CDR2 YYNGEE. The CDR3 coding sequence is TGTGCCAGCAGCGTAGCTGCACTAGCGGGAGCCTACGAGCAGTACTTC. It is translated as CASSVAALAGAYEQYF.

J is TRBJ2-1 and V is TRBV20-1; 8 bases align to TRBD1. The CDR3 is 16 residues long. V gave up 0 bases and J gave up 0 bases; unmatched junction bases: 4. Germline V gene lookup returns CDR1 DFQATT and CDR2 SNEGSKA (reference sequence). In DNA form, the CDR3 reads TGCAGTGCTAGAGAGGTCAGGGGGCCCTCCTACAATGAGCAGTTCTTC. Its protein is CSAREVRGPSYNEQFF.

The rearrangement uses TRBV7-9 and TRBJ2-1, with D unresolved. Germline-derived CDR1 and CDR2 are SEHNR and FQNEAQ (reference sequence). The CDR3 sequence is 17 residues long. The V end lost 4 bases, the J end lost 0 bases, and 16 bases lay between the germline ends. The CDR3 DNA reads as TGTGCCAGCAGCTACCCACAAGGAGTAAGCTCCTACAATGAGCAGTTCTTC. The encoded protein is CASSYPQGVSSYNEQFF.

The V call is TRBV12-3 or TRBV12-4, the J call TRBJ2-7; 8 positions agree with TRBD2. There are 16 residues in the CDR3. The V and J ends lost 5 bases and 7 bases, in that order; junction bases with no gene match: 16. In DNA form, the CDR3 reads TGTGCCAGCAGTCCACCCATAGGCCTAGCGGGCGGGGAGCAGTACTTC. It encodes CASSPPIGLAGGEQYF.

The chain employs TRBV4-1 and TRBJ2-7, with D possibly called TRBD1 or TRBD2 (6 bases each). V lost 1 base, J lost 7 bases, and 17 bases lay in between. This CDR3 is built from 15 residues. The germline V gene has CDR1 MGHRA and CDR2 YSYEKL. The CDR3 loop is CASSQGIGGLEEQYF. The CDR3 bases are TGCGCCAGCAGCCAAGGTATTGGGGGGCTTGAGGAGCAGTACTTC.

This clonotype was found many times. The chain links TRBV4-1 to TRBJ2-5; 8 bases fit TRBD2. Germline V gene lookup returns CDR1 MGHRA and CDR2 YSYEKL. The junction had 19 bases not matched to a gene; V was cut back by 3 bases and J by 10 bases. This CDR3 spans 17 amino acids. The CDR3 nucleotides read TGCGCCAGCAGCCAGATAGTAGCGGGGTTAAGTGTAGGGGTCCAGTACTTC. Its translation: CASSQIVAGLSVGVQYF.

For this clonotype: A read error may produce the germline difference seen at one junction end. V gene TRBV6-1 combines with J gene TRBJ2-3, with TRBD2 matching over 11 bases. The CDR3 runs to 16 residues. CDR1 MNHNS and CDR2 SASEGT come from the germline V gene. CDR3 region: CASSPSPSGRSDTQFF. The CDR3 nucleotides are TGTGCCAGCAGCCCCTCCCCTAGCGGGAGGTCAGATACGCAGTTTTTT.

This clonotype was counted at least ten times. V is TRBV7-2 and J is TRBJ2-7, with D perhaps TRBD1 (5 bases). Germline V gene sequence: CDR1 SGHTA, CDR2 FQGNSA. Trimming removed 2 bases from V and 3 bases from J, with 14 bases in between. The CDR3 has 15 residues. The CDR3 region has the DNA TGTGCCAGCAGCTTACAAGGGGCGCGAGGCTACGAGCAGTACTTC. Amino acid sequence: CASSLQGARGYEQYF.

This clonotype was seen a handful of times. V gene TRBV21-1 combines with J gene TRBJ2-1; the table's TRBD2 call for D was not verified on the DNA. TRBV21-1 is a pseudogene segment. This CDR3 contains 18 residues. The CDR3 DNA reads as TGTGCCAGCAGCAAAGCTATAAGGGCCCAAGGGGGCTACAATGAGCAGTTCTTC. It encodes CASSKAIRAQGGYNEQFF.

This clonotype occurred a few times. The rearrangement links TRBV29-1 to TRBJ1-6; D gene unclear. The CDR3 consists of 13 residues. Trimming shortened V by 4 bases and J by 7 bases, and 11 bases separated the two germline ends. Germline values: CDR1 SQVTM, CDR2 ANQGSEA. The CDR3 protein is CSVASDPNSPLHF. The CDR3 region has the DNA TGCAGCGTTGCATCCGACCCGAATTCACCCCTCCACTTT.

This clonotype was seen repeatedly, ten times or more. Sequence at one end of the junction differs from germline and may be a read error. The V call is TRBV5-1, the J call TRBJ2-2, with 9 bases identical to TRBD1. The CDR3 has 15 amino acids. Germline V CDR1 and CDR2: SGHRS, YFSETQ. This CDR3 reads CASSLGTGNTGELFF. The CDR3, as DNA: TGTGCCAGCAGTTTAGGGACAGGGAATACCGGGGAGCTGTTTTTT.